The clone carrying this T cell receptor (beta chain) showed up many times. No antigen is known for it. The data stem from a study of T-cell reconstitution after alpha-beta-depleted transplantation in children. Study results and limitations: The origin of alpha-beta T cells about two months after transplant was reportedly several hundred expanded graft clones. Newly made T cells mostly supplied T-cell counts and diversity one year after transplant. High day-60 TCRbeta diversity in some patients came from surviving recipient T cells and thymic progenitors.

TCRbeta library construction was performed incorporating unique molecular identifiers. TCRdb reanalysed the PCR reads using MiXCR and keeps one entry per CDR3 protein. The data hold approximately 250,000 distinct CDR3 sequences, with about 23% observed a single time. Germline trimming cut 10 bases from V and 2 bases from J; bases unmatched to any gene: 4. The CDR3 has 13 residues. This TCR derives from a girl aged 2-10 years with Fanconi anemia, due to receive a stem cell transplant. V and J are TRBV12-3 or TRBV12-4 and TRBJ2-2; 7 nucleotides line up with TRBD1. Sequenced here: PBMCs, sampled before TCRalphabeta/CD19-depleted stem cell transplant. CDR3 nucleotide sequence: TGTGCCAACGGACAGGCCAACACCGGGGAGCTGTTTTTT. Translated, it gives CANGQANTGELFF.